The 9 T cell receptor beta chains listed next were all sequenced from one sample in a study of T-cell memory formation after mild COVID-19. One entry per CDR3 protein results from TCRdb running MiXCR on the 5' RACE reads. The sample lists fewer than 700,000 distinct CDR3 sequences, less than 25% seen once, with 7% to 9% in the top ten. The sequenced sample was PBMCs or a T cell subset sorted from them (not recorded which). These receptors all stem from an adult woman who had mild COVID-19 (a few samples of this study predate the infection). Cell type and time point are not known.

The CDR3 reads CASSRDRGHQPQHF. The CDR3, as DNA: TGTGCCAGCAGTCGGGACAGGGGACATCAGCCCCAGCATTTT. This chain uses TRBV6-5 with TRBJ1-5; 10 bases are a match to TRBD1. V shed 5 bases and J 5 bases; nucleotides not matched to a gene: 3. The germline gives CDR1 MNHEY, CDR2 SVGAGI. CDR3 length equals 14 residues.

This clonotype was found a few times. J is TRBJ1-4 and V is TRBV29-1; 8 positions agree with TRBD1. Trimming cost V 7 bases and J 5 bases; bases outside gene matches: 6. Germline CDR1 reads SQVTM; CDR2 reads ANQGSEA. The CDR3 extends over 13 amino acids. The CDR3 nucleotides read TGCAGCGCCGGACAGGGAGGGAATGAAAAACTGTTTTTT. Protein product: CSAGQGGNEKLFF.

The chain has TRBV2 and TRBJ1-1; 8 bases are a match to TRBD1. The CDR3 spans 13 residues. Germline CDR1 SNHLY, CDR2 FYNNEI. V was clipped by 11 bases and J by 2 bases; unmatched bases: 7. The CDR3, as DNA: TGTGCCGGCACGGGACAGGCAAACACTGAAGCTTTCTTT. It is translated as CAGTGQANTEAFF.

The chain couples TRBV24-1 to TRBJ2-3; 9 nucleotides agree with TRBD2. Germline V gene sequence: CDR1 KGHDR, CDR2 SFDVKD. Trimming cost V 3 bases and J 10 bases; bases outside gene matches: 7. This CDR3 region has 14 residues. The CDR3 DNA reads as TGTGCCACCAGTGATGGACTAGCGCTCCTTGCGCAGTATTTT. Amino acids: CATSDGLALLAQYF.

This rearrangement joins TRBV5-6 to TRBJ2-6, with TRBD1 matching over 7 bases. The length of the CDR3 is 16 residues. Germline V gene data show CDR1 as SGHDT and CDR2 as YYEEEE. V lost 7 bases and J lost 0; bases outside the gene matches: 7. For the CDR3, the DNA is TGTGCCAGCTTCGGGACAGAAGTCTCTGGGGCCAACGTCCTGACTTTC. Its protein product is CASFGTEVSGANVLTF. The variable domain in full, completed from reference TRBV5-6 and TRBJ2-6, reads DAGVTQSPTHLIKTRGQQVTLRCSPKSGHDTVSWYQQALGQGPQFIFQYYEEEERQRGNFPDRFSGHQFPNYSSELNVNALLLGDSALYLCASFGTEVSGANVLTFGAGSRLTVL.

The chain couples TRBV27 to TRBJ1-2, with TRBD1 matching over 9 bases. The J segment lost 2 bases and the V segment lost 3 bases, leaving 7 bases of the junction unmatched. The length of the CDR3 is 16 residues. Looked up from germline, CDR1 is MNHEY and CDR2 is SMNVEV (reference sequence). The CDR3 sequence: CASSFAGQGLNYGYTF. Here the CDR3 DNA reads TGTGCCAGCAGTTTTGCGGGACAGGGATTAAACTATGGCTACACCTTC.

The chain is built from TRBV4-2 and TRBJ2-1; 7 bases align to TRBD2. Germline V lookup: CDR1 LGHNA, CDR2 YNFKEQ. Trimming removed 1 base from V and 8 bases from J; junction bases left unmatched: 5. This CDR3 is built from 14 residues. Here the CDR3 DNA reads TGTGCCAGCAGCCAAGGCGGGGGTTCGGATGAGCAGTTCTTC. It is translated as CASSQGGGSDEQFF.

This clonotype was seen ten or more times. The J gene is TRBJ2-7, the V gene TRBV5-1, with D unclear. Germline V gene lookup returns CDR1 SGHRS and CDR2 YFSETQ. The CDR3 runs to 14 residues. Trimming took 0 bases from V and 0 from J, leaving 7 bases between them. The CDR3 region is CASSLENLSYEQYF. CDR3 sequence (DNA): TGCGCCAGCAGCTTGGAGAACCTCTCCTACGAGCAGTACTTC.

This clonotype appeared a few times. CDR3 protein: CASSLRGLVRSGSTDTQYF. The DNA of the CDR3 is TGTGCCAGCAGCTTAAGGGGCTTGGTGCGTAGCGGGAGCACAGATACGCAGTATTTT. The V and J genes are TRBV7-2 and TRBJ2-3; 7 nucleotides line up with TRBD2. The CDR3 sequence is 19 residues long. The V and J ends lost 2 bases and 0 bases, in that order; junction bases with no gene match: 14. Germline CDR1 SGHTA, CDR2 FQGNSA.